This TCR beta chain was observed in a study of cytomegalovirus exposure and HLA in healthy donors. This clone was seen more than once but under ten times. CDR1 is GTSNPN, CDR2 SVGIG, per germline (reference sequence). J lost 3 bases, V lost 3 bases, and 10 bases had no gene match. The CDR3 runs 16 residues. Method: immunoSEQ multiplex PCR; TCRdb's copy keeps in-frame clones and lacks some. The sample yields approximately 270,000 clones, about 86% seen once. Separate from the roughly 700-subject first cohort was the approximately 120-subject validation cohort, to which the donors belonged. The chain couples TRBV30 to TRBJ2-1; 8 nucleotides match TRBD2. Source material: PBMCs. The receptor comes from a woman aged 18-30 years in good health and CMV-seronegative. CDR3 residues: CAWRGAGDAHYNEQFF. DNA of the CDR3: TGTGCCTGGAGAGGAGCGGGAGACGCCCACTACAATGAGCAGTTCTTC. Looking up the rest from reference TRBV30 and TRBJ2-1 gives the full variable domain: SQTIHQWPATLVQPVGSPLSLECTVEGTSNPNLYWYRQAAGRGLQLLFYSVGIGQISSEVPQNLSASRPQDRQFILSSKKLLLSDSGFYLCAWRGAGDAHYNEQFFGPGTRLTVL.